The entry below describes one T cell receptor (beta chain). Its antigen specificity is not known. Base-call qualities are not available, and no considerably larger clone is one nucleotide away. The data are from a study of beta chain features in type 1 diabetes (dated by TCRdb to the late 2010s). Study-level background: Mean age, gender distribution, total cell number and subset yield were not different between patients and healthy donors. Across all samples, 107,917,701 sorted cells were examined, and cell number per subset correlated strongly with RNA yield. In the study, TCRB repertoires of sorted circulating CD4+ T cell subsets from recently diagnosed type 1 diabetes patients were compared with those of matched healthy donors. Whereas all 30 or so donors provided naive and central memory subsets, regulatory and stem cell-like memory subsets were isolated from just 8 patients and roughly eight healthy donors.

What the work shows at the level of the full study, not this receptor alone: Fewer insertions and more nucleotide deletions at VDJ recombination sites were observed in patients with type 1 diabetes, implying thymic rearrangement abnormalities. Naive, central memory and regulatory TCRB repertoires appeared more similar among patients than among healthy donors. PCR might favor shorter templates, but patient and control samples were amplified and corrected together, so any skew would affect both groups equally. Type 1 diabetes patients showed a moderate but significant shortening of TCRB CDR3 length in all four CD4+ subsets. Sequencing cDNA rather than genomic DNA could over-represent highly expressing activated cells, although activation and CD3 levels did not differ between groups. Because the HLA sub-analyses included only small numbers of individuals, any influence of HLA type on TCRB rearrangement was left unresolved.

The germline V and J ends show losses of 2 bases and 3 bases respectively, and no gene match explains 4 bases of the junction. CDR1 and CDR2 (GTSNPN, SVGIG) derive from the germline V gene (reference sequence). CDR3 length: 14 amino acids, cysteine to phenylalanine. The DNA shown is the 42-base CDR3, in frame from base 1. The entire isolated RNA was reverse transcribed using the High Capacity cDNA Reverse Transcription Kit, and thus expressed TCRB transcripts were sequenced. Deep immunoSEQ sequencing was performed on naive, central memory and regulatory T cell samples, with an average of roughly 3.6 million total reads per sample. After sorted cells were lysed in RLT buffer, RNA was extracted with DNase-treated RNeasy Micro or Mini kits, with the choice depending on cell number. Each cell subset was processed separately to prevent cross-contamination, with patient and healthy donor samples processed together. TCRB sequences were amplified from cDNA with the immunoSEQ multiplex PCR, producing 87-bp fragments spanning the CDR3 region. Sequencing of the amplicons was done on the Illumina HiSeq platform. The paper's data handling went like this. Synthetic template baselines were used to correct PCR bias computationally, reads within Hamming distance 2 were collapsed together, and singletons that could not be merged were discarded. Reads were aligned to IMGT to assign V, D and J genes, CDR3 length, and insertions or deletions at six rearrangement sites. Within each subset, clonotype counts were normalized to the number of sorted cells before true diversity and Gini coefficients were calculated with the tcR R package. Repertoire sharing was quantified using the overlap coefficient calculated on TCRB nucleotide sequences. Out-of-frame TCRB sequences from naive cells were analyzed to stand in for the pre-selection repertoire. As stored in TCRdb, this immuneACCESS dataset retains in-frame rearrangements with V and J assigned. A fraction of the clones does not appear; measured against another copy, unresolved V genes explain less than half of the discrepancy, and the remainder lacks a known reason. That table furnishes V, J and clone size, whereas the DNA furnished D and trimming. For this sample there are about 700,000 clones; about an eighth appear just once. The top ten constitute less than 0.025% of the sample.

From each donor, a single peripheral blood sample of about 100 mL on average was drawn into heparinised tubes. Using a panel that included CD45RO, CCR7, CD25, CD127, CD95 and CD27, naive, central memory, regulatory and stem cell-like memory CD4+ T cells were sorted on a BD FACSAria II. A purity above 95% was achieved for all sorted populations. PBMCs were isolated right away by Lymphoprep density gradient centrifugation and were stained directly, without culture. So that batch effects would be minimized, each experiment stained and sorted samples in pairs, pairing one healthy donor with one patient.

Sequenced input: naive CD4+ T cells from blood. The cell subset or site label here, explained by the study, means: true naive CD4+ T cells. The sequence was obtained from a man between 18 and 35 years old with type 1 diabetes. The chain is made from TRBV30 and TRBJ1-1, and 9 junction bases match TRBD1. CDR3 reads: CAWSPQGADTEAFF. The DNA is TGTGCCTGGAGTCCACAGGGGGCGGACACTGAAGCTTTCTTT.